Detailed here is one TCR beta chain. The J segment lost 5 bases and the V segment lost 3 bases, leaving 4 bases of the junction unmatched. The CDR3 length is 15 residues. The germline V gene encodes CDR1 KGHDR and CDR2 SFDVKD. These data come from a study of blood T cell repertoires in COVID-19. Whole-study context: Sites across the United States, Italy and Spain contributed samples from acute and convalescent COVID-19. Sample material is recorded as cDNA or gDNA derived from T cells, B-cell-depleted T cells, or PBMCs.

Per the original data handling: For nucleated cells, counts were estimated from reference gene primer amplification. TCRdb's copy holds only in-frame clones and misses some; the assay was immunoSEQ multiplex PCR. The DNA was the basis for D and trimming; V, J and clone size are from that table. Of some 150,000 clones in the sample, under 80% were seen once. The chain couples TRBV24-1 to TRBJ2-1; 9 positions agree with TRBD1. The sequenced sample was peripheral blood. This TCR came from a man aged 55 to 70 with acute or convalescent COVID-19. The CDR3 nucleotides are TGTGCCACCAGTGATGACAGGGGGAGGAACAATGAGCAGTTCTTC. Its protein is CATSDDRGRNNEQFF.